Below, 29 T cell receptor beta chains from the same sample are listed, as sequenced in a study of radiotherapy plus CTLA-4 blockade in lung cancer. Generated by immunoSEQ multiplex PCR, the TCRdb table keeps only in-frame clones and is missing some. There are around 82,000 clones in the sample; around 81% occur only once, and approximately 22% lies in the top ten. Sample: peripheral blood, taken from a patient treated with radiotherapy plus ipilimumab. The receptors were sampled from a human donor with non-small cell lung cancer whose response to radiotherapy plus ipilimumab could not be evaluated. Some clones in this sample may be carry-over from other donors' samples.

V usage is TRBV18 and J usage is TRBJ2-7; 8 bases agree with TRBD2. Germline V gene data show CDR1 as KGHSH and CDR2 as LQKENI. This CDR3 is 14 amino acids long. With 9 bases clipped from V and 0 bases from J, the junction kept 7 bases outside the gene matches. The CDR3 DNA reads as TGTGCCAGTTCCGGGGGGGGTTCCTCCTACGAGCAGTACTTC. Amino acid sequence: CASSGGGSSYEQYF.

CDR3 amino acids: CASSPRGLTYEQYF. CDR3 DNA: TGTGCCAGCAGTCCCAGGGGGCTCACCTACGAGCAGTACTTC. The chain couples TRBV27 to TRBJ2-7; 8 bases line up with TRBD1. Germline lookup yields CDR1 MNHEY and CDR2 SMNVEV (reference sequence). V lost 5 bases, J lost 2 bases, and 5 bases stayed unmatched. This CDR3 has 14 amino acids.

The table lists this clone with a few counts. The genes are TRBV6-5 and TRBJ2-7; a weak D match, TRBD1 (6 bases). The germline V and J ends were trimmed by 2 bases and 2 bases, with 7 bases remaining between them. The CDR3 is 13 residues long. Per germline, CDR1 MNHEY and CDR2 SVGAGI. This CDR3 reads CASSYGQTYEQYF. CDR3 nucleotides: TGTGCCAGCAGTTACGGACAGACCTACGAGCAGTACTTC.

The rearrangement joins TRBV28 to TRBJ2-5; the match to TRBD1 covers 9 bases. The V gene end was trimmed by 6 bases and the J gene end by 5 bases; junction bases not matched to a gene: 10. Germline values: CDR1 MDHEN, CDR2 SYDVKM. This CDR3 is built from 15 residues. The DNA of the CDR3 is TGTGCCAGCAGATCCCAGCGGACAGGGGACGAGACCCAGTACTTC. It yields the protein CASRSQRTGDETQYF. Together with reference TRBV28 and TRBJ2-5, the CDR3 gives the full variable domain: DVKVTQSSRYLVKRTGEKVFLECVQDMDHENMFWYRQDPGLGLRLIYFSYDVKMKEKGDIPEGYSVSREKKERFSLILESASTNQTSMYLCASRSQRTGDETQYFGPGTRLLVL.

This chain links TRBV4-2 with TRBJ1-2; TRBD1 agrees at 10 bases. CDR1 is LGHNA, CDR2 YNFKEQ, per germline. There are 16 residues in the CDR3. V was pared by 1 base and J by 4 bases, with 6 bases of the junction left unmatched. The CDR3 loop is CASSQAGTGEGYGYTF. The CDR3 DNA sequence: TGTGCCAGCAGCCAAGCCGGGACAGGGGAAGGCTATGGCTACACCTTC.

The V and J genes are TRBV25-1 and TRBJ2-7; D not resolved. The germline CDR1 and CDR2 sequences are MGHDK and SYGVNS. Trimming removed 4 bases from V and 2 bases from J, with 12 bases in between. This CDR3 has 14 residues. Here the CDR3 reads CASSAQDGAYEQYF. CDR3 nucleotide sequence: TGTGCCAGCAGTGCGCAGGATGGCGCCTACGAGCAGTACTTC.

The table lists this clone with a count of one. V gene TRBV18 combines with J gene TRBJ1-5; D perhaps matches TRBD1 (6 bases). V shed 5 bases and J shed 1 base, with 12 bases lying between them. The CDR3 length is 15 residues. Germline V gives CDR1 KGHSH, CDR2 LQKENI. CDR3: CASSAGGASNQPQHF. The CDR3 nucleotides read TGTGCCAGCTCAGCGGGGGGCGCGAGCAATCAGCCCCAGCATTTT.

The J gene is TRBJ2-1, the V gene TRBV18; 12 bases line up with TRBD2. Germline lookup yields CDR1 KGHSH and CDR2 LQKENI. The CDR3 extends over 18 amino acids. Trimming at V came to 0 bases and at J to 7 bases, leaving 10 bases not matched to a gene. The CDR3 DNA reads as TGTGCCAGCTCACCACCGGGCCTAGCGGGGGGGACGGGGAATGAGCAGTTCTTC. It codes for CASSPPGLAGGTGNEQFF.

This clone has just a few counts. The chain links TRBV5-8 to TRBJ2-1, with 8 positions matching TRBD2. Unmatched junction bases numbered 9, after V lost 2 bases and J lost 8 bases. The CDR3 spans 15 residues. Germline V gene sequence: CDR1 SGHTS, CDR2 YDEGEE. DNA for the CDR3: TGTGCCAGCAGCTTTGGAAGCGGGGGTAGTGATGAGCAGTTCTTC. It encodes CASSFGSGGSDEQFF.

The gene calls are TRBV11-2 and TRBJ2-1; D perhaps matches TRBD1 (5 bases). Per the germline V gene, CDR1 is SGHAT and CDR2 is FQNNGV. V lost 2 bases to trimming and J lost 8 bases, with 10 bases between them. The CDR3 is 13 residues long. The CDR3 here is CASSLSTGYEQFF. CDR3 in DNA: TGTGCCAGCAGCTTATCTACAGGATATGAGCAGTTCTTC.

This clone was detected once. V is TRBV7-2 and J is TRBJ1-5; D may be TRBD1 (5 bases). Germline V CDR1 and CDR2: SGHTA, FQGNSA. V gave up 4 bases and J gave up 5 bases, with 15 bases separating them. The CDR3 extends over 15 amino acids. CDR3: CASSSDRGDYQPQHF. The CDR3, as DNA: TGTGCCAGCAGCTCCGACCGGGGGGACTATCAGCCCCAGCATTTT.

Only a few counts were recorded for this clone. This chain links TRBV4-1 with TRBJ1-6, with 10 bases matching TRBD1. V was clipped by 4 bases and J by 9 bases; unmatched bases: 24. Germline V lookup: CDR1 MGHRA, CDR2 YSYEKL. The CDR3 runs to 21 residues. CDR3 loop: CASSRPRKPFGTGVRVSPLHF. The CDR3 coding sequence is TGCGCCAGCAGCCGCCCCCGTAAGCCTTTCGGGACAGGGGTTCGAGTTTCACCCCTCCACTTT.

The genes are TRBV29-1 and TRBJ1-2; no clear D gene. V was clipped by 1 base and J by 8 bases, with 17 bases between them. The CDR3 sequence is 14 residues long. Germline V gene sequence: CDR1 SQVTM, CDR2 ANQGSEA. The CDR3 is CSVEGGFSGLGYTF. The DNA of the CDR3 is TGCAGCGTTGAAGGAGGTTTTTCGGGGTTAGGCTACACCTTC.

This clone has a single count. CDR3 amino acids: CASSLDRINQPQHF. CDR3 in DNA: TGTGCCAGCAGCTTAGACAGGATTAATCAGCCCCAGCATTTT. J is TRBJ1-5 and V is TRBV7-2; perhaps TRBD1 as D (5 bases). With 1 base removed from V and 4 bases from J, the gap between germline ends came to 8 bases. The CDR3 extends over 14 amino acids. Looked up from germline, CDR1 is SGHTA and CDR2 is FQGNSA.

The rearrangement joins TRBV5-6 to TRBJ1-1; unclear D gene. The length of the CDR3 is 14 residues. CDR1 and CDR2 (germline): SGHDT, YYEEEE. The ends were cut back, 6 bases at V and 3 bases at J, with 15 bases in the middle. Here the CDR3 reads CASTPLSTDTEAFF. The CDR3 nucleotides read TGTGCCAGCACCCCTCTCTCGACTGACACTGAAGCTTTCTTT. Filled out from reference TRBV5-6 and TRBJ1-1, the complete variable domain reads DAGVTQSPTHLIKTRGQQVTLRCSPKSGHDTVSWYQQALGQGPQFIFQYYEEEERQRGNFPDRFSGHQFPNYSSELNVNALLLGDSALYLCASTPLSTDTEAFFGQGTRLTVV.

The V and J genes are TRBV4-1 and TRBJ1-2; 9 positions agree with TRBD1. In germline, CDR1 is MGHRA, CDR2 YSYEKL. This CDR3 contains 14 residues. V shed 2 bases and J 7 bases; nucleotides not matched to a gene: 5. CDR3 bases: TGCGCCAGCAGCCAACTTACAGGGGGCTCTGGCTACACCTTC. Its translation is CASSQLTGGSGYTF.

The CDR3 DNA is TGCGCCAGCAGCCCTCGCGGGCGGTCCTATGGCTACACCTTC. It codes for CASSPRGRSYGYTF. The chain has TRBV5-1 and TRBJ1-2; no firm D call. This CDR3 has 14 residues. Trimming took off 4 bases at V and 4 bases at J, with 14 bases between the two ends. From germline, CDR1 is SGHRS and CDR2 YFSETQ.

CDR3 DNA: TGTGCCAGCAGCTCGACAGGAGACTCCTACGAGCAGTACTTC. Its protein product is CASSSTGDSYEQYF. The chain links TRBV5-4 to TRBJ2-7, with D tentatively TRBD1 (6 bases). The CDR3 consists of 14 residues. Germline assignment: CDR1 SGHNT and CDR2 YYREEE (reference sequence). The V and J ends lost 3 bases and 0 bases respectively, with 10 bases between them.

The chain joins TRBV7-2 to TRBJ2-3; D might be TRBD2 (7 bases). Between the trimmed V and J ends, which lost 3 bases and 3 bases, there was a span of 10 bases. This CDR3 is 14 amino acids long. Germline assignment: CDR1 SGHTA and CDR2 FQGNSA. The DNA for the CDR3 is TGTGCCAGCAGCTTCGAGGGGGGGACAGATACGCAGTATTTT. The encoded protein is CASSFEGGTDTQYF.

Only a few counts were recorded for this clone. The rearrangement links TRBV6-6 to TRBJ2-7; D is uncertain. V lost 5 bases to trimming and J lost 2 bases, with 7 bases between them. There are 12 residues in the CDR3. CDR1 is MNHNY, CDR2 SVGAGI, per germline (reference sequence). The CDR3 reads CASSVQPYEQYF. The CDR3 DNA reads TGTGCCAGCAGTGTACAGCCCTACGAGCAGTACTTC.

This chain joins TRBV6-5 and TRBJ1-6, with 9 bases identical to TRBD1. Per the germline V gene, CDR1 is MNHEY and CDR2 is SVGAGI. The CDR3 contains 13 residues. Trimming removed 8 bases from V and 5 bases from J; junction bases left unmatched: 1. This CDR3 reads CASGTGNNSPLHF. The CDR3 bases are TGTGCCAGCGGGACAGGGAATAATTCACCCCTCCACTTT.

CDR3 sequence (DNA): TGTGCCAGCAGTAGGACAACCAACGGGGATACGCAGTATTTT. Its translation is CASSRTTNGDTQYF. V and J are TRBV6-1 and TRBJ2-3, with D possibly matching TRBD1 (5 bases). This CDR3 has 14 residues. V dropped 5 bases and J dropped 6 bases, with 15 bases sitting between them. Germline CDR1 MNHNS, CDR2 SASEGT.

This clone was seen once. The rearrangement joins TRBV18 to TRBJ1-1; 7 bases agree with TRBD1. Per the germline V gene, CDR1 is KGHSH and CDR2 is LQKENI. This CDR3 has 16 amino acids. J lost 1 base, V lost 0 bases, and 5 bases had no gene match. CDR3 in amino acids: CASSPPWQGENTEAFF. The DNA for the CDR3 is TGTGCCAGCTCACCACCTTGGCAGGGGGAGAACACTGAAGCTTTCTTT.

The chain employs TRBV5-1 and TRBJ2-4, with 7 bases that match TRBD2. From germline, CDR1 is SGHRS and CDR2 YFSETQ. The CDR3 totals 16 residues. Trimming took 1 base from V and 8 from J; bases not matched to a gene: 12. In DNA form, the CDR3 reads TGCGCCAGCAGCTTGTTGGGGGGGGGAACGATGGACATTCAGTACTTC. Its translation is CASSLLGGGTMDIQYF.

The chain employs TRBV19 and TRBJ1-6; 7 bases map to TRBD1. V lost 3 bases to trimming and J lost 9 bases; unmatched junction nucleotides: 14. There are 17 residues in the CDR3. Germline CDR1 LNHDA, CDR2 SQIVND (reference sequence). The CDR3 is CASSMRQGIGSGSPLHF. The CDR3 DNA is TGTGCCAGTAGTATGAGACAGGGAATTGGATCGGGTTCACCCCTCCACTTT. Looking up the rest from reference TRBV19 and TRBJ1-6 gives the full variable domain: DGGITQSPKYLFRKEGQNVTLSCEQNLNHDAMYWYRQDPGQGLRLIYYSQIVNDFQKGDIAEGYSVSREKKESFPLTVTSAQKNPTAFYLCASSMRQGIGSGSPLHFGNGTRLTVT.

CDR3 nucleotide sequence: TGTGCCAGTAGGAGAGCGGGACAAAGCCACGAGCAGTACTTC. Protein: CASRRAGQSHEQYF. The chain has TRBV28 and TRBJ2-7; weak D call: TRBD2 (7 bases). The CDR3 has 14 amino acids. The germline V and J ends were trimmed by 9 bases and 5 bases, with 20 bases remaining between them. Germline CDR1 and CDR2: MDHEN and SYDVKM.

V is TRBV11-2 and J is TRBJ2-2; 8 bases line up with TRBD1. Germline V gives CDR1 SGHAT, CDR2 FQNNGV. The CDR3 spans 14 residues. V shed 3 bases, J shed 6 bases, and the junction held 3 bases outside the gene matches. CDR3 bases: TGTGCCAGCAGCTTCCAGGGGGCACCCGGGGAGCTGTTTTTT. Residues: CASSFQGAPGELFF.

V is TRBV19 and J is TRBJ1-4; TRBD1 aligns across 7 bases. Germline V gene data show CDR1 as LNHDA and CDR2 as SQIVND (reference sequence). CDR3 length equals 16 residues. The J segment lost 1 base and the V segment lost 4 bases, leaving 6 bases of the junction unmatched. CDR3 in DNA: TGTGCCAGTAGTAACCGACAGGGAAGAACTAATGAAAAACTGTTTTTT. This codes for CASSNRQGRTNEKLFF.

The table lists this clone with a few counts. This sequence joins TRBV6-1 and TRBJ1-2, with TRBD1 as a possible D gene (6 bases). The V and J ends lost 2 bases and 12 bases respectively, with 16 bases between them. The CDR3 is 13 amino acids. Germline V gives CDR1 MNHNS, CDR2 SASEGT. The CDR3 sequence: CASSETRAGDNTF. DNA for the CDR3: TGTGCCAGCAGTGAAACCCGTGCAGGGGACAACACCTTC.